Shown below are 16 T cell receptor beta chains from a single sample sequenced in a study of T cells after yellow fever vaccination. One entry per CDR3 protein, called by TCRdb with MiXCR from the 5' RACE reads. Of hundreds of thousands of distinct CDR3 sequences detected, less than 4.5% appear once; the ten largest clones hold about a quarter. The source was PBMCs, collected on the day of the yellow fever booster vaccination. The source is a young man who received the YFV17D yellow fever vaccine.

In this sample, this clonotype turned up a few times. The chain links TRBV18 to TRBJ1-2; D might be TRBD1 (6 bases). The CDR3 is made up of 16 amino acids. Germline V gene sequence: CDR1 KGHSH, CDR2 LQKENI. The V end lost 1 base, the J end lost 1 base, and 13 bases lay between the germline ends. The CDR3 nucleotides are TGTGCCAGCTCACCACAATCAGGGGCCCTTAACTATGGCTACACCTTC. It translates to CASSPQSGALNYGYTF.

In this sample, this clonotype turned up a few times. The chain couples TRBV4-2 to TRBJ2-5, with a tentative D call TRBD2 (7 bases). This CDR3 comprises 15 residues. The V end was cut by 2 bases, the J end by 1 base, with 11 bases between. Germline values: CDR1 LGHNA, CDR2 YNFKEQ. The CDR3 nucleotides are TGTGCCAGCAGCCAATGGGGGGGGGCCCAAGAGACCCAGTACTTC. This gives the protein CASSQWGGAQETQYF.

This clonotype came up many times. This chain joins TRBV18 and TRBJ2-7, with TRBD2 matching over 8 bases. Losses at the gene ends were 3 bases for V and 2 bases for J; bases not matched to a gene: 9. CDR1 is KGHSH, CDR2 LQKENI, per germline. The CDR3 has 16 amino acids. CDR3 residues: CASSPSTGGQPYEQYF. The CDR3 nucleotides are TGTGCCAGCTCACCTAGTACGGGGGGGCAACCCTACGAGCAGTACTTC.

The table lists this clonotype with a few counts. The chain joins TRBV29-1 to TRBJ2-3; D is undetermined. Germline V gene lookup returns CDR1 SQVTM and CDR2 ANQGSEA. The V and J ends lost 4 bases and 3 bases respectively, with 5 bases between them. CDR3 size: 11 residues. The DNA of the CDR3 is TGCAGCGTTGCTGGGACAGATACGCAGTATTTT. Protein: CSVAGTDTQYF.

The V call is TRBV11-2, the J call TRBJ2-7; TRBD2 agrees at 8 bases. Trimming removed 0 bases from V and 1 base from J; junction bases left unmatched: 2. CDR1 is SGHAT, CDR2 FQNNGV, per germline. The CDR3 loop spans 15 amino acids. The CDR3 loop reads CASSLDGGGSYEQYV. As DNA, the CDR3 is TGTGCCAGCAGCTTAGACGGCGGGGGGTCCTACGAGCAGTACGTC.

CDR3 region: CASSGPGRYGYTF. The CDR3 coding sequence is TGCGCCAGCAGCGGTCCAGGGCGCTATGGCTACACCTTC. The rearrangement joins TRBV5-1 to TRBJ1-2; TRBD1 might be the D (5 bases). The CDR3 is 13 amino acids. Germline V gene lookup returns CDR1 SGHRS and CDR2 YFSETQ. Trimming removed 4 bases from V and 4 bases from J, with 11 bases in between.

The chain has TRBV18 and TRBJ1-5, with D tentatively TRBD1 (5 bases). V lost 5 bases and J lost 4, with 9 bases in between. Germline values: CDR1 KGHSH, CDR2 LQKENI. The CDR3 is 13 residues long. CDR3 DNA: TGTGCCAGCTCAGACCGGGGGAATCAGCCCCAGCATTTT. Translating gives CASSDRGNQPQHF.

This clonotype has a handful of counts. The V and J genes are TRBV18 and TRBJ1-6; the match to TRBD1 covers 10 bases. This CDR3 comprises 16 residues. Trimming cost V 0 bases and J 10 bases; bases outside gene matches: 6. The germline V gene encodes CDR1 KGHSH and CDR2 LQKENI. The chain's CDR3 is CASSPPGTGEISPLHF. CDR3 bases: TGTGCCAGCTCACCACCGGGGACAGGGGAAATCTCACCCCTCCACTTT.

This chain joins TRBV29-1 and TRBJ2-2; D is uncertain. From germline, CDR1 is SQVTM and CDR2 ANQGSEA. This CDR3 has 13 amino acids. V lost 3 bases and J lost 3, with 8 bases in between. CDR3 residues: CSVDRRDTGELFF. In DNA, the CDR3 is TGCAGCGTTGATCGCCGAGACACCGGGGAGCTGTTTTTT.

The gene calls are TRBV7-6 and TRBJ1-6; D gene uncertain. In germline, CDR1 is SGHVS, CDR2 FNYEAQ. The CDR3 covers 15 residues. Trimming removed 2 bases from V and 7 bases from J, with 12 bases in between. CDR3: CASSLRVSNNSPLHF. The CDR3 bases are TGTGCCAGCAGCTTAAGGGTGTCTAACAATTCACCCCTCCACTTT.

The sample holds many counts of this clonotype. The rearrangement uses TRBV4-3 and TRBJ1-4; D is unclear. Germline assignment: CDR1 LGHNA and CDR2 YSLEER. The V gene lost 5 bases and the J gene lost 1 base, with 11 bases spanning the gap. The CDR3 has 15 residues. The CDR3 protein is CASSVEIGTNEKLFF. CDR3 sequence (DNA): TGCGCCAGCAGCGTCGAAATCGGAACTAATGAAAAACTGTTTTTT.

This clonotype was counted at least ten times. The chain employs TRBV4-2 and TRBJ2-7; 9 bases match TRBD2. Germline V CDR1 and CDR2: LGHNA, YNFKEQ. The CDR3 extends over 15 amino acids. Unmatched junction bases numbered 7, after V lost 4 bases and J lost 3 bases. In DNA, the CDR3 is TGTGCCAGCAGCCTCGGGACTAGCCCACTCTACGAGCAGTACGTC. It is translated as CASSLGTSPLYEQYV.

This clonotype has a count of ten or more. The chain combines TRBV5-5 with TRBJ2-6; TRBD1 aligns across 9 bases. Trimming removed 1 base from V and 1 base from J; junction bases left unmatched: 12. CDR3 length equals 20 residues. Germline V lookup: CDR1 SGHKS, CDR2 YYEKEE (reference sequence). The CDR3 DNA reads as TGTGCCAGCAGCTTGATCCCGGGACAGGGTACGGTTTCTGGGGCCAACGTCCTGACTTTC. It specifies CASSLIPGQGTVSGANVLTF.

This clonotype showed up many times. V usage is TRBV12-3 or TRBV12-4 and J usage is TRBJ1-2; TRBD1 might be the D (6 bases). V was clipped by 6 bases and J by 4 bases, with 15 bases between them. CDR3 length equals 14 residues. CDR3: CASRPVGGPYGYTF. For the CDR3, the DNA is TGTGCCAGCAGACCGGTCGGGGGCCCCTATGGCTACACCTTC.

This clonotype occurred many times. V and J are TRBV7-9 and TRBJ2-7; D is perhaps TRBD1 or TRBD2 (5 bases each). CDR1 SEHNR and CDR2 FQNEAQ come from the germline V gene (reference sequence). The length of the CDR3 is 16 residues. Trimming shortened V by 5 bases and J by 5 bases, and 22 bases separated the two germline ends. The CDR3 region is CASSPRFGGSIDEQYF. The CDR3 DNA reads TGTGCCAGCAGCCCAAGGTTTGGGGGATCTATTGACGAGCAGTACTTC.

This clonotype was found many times. The chain joins TRBV5-1 to TRBJ2-1; D is ambiguous. V was clipped by 0 bases and J by 7 bases, with 8 bases between them. This CDR3 has 13 amino acids. Germline loops: CDR1 SGHRS, CDR2 YFSETQ. The CDR3 here is CASSLAVVNEQFF. In DNA, the CDR3 is TGCGCCAGCAGCTTGGCCGTGGTTAATGAGCAGTTCTTC. The full variable domain, its missing parts supplied by reference TRBV5-1 and TRBJ2-1, is KAGVTQTPRYLIKTRGQQVTLSCSPISGHRSVSWYQQTPGQGLQFLFEYFSETQRNKGNFPGRFSGRQFSNSRSEMNVSTLELGDSALYLCASSLAVVNEQFFGPGTRLTVL.